The 14 T cell receptor beta chains in this list originate from one sample, sequenced in a study of Graves' ophthalmopathy and Graves' hyperthyroidism. RNA transcripts served as template for amplifying TCR beta CDR3 sequences. The first-round RT-PCR employed HTBI primers together with the Qiagen OneStep RT-PCR kit. A multiplex PCR was then performed as the second round. TCRdb re-called the multiplex PCR reads with MiXCR, one entry per CDR3 protein. The table has over a million distinct CDR3 sequences, about two fifths seen once. The sequenced material came from peripheral blood or thyroid tissue (not recorded which). The source of these receptors is an adult man with Graves' hyperthyroidism.

The chain employs TRBV27 and TRBJ2-7; 10 nucleotides align to TRBD1. Germline values: CDR1 MNHEY, CDR2 SMNVEV (reference sequence). The CDR3 length is 13 residues. V lost 4 bases to trimming and J lost 5 bases; unmatched junction nucleotides: 2. The CDR3: CASSSTGGDEQYF. In DNA form, the CDR3 reads TGTGCCAGCAGTTCGACAGGGGGCGACGAGCAGTACTTC.

The chain combines TRBV20-1 with TRBJ2-7; D is undetermined. Trimming stripped 2 bases from V and 2 bases from J, with 19 bases between. This CDR3 spans 16 amino acids. Per germline, CDR1 DFQATT and CDR2 SNEGSKA (reference sequence). The CDR3 DNA reads TGCAGTGCTAGATCAAAGGGTGGGCGTTTTGCCTACGAGCAGTACTTC. It is translated as CSARSKGGRFAYEQYF.

This clonotype was recorded at least ten times. The chain recombines TRBV4-3 with TRBJ1-6; D is uncertain. Trimming shortened V by 1 base and J by 6 bases, and 7 bases separated the two germline ends. Germline V gene data show CDR1 as LGHNA and CDR2 as YSLEER. The CDR3 spans 14 residues. CDR3 nucleotides: TGCGCCAGCAGCCAAGGAGCCCCTAATTCACCCCTCCACTTT. Protein sequence: CASSQGAPNSPLHF.

In its sample, this clonotype was seen a few times. The chain has TRBV4-3 and TRBJ2-7; 7 nucleotides match TRBD1. Germline V gene data show CDR1 as LGHNA and CDR2 as YSLEER. The V gene end was trimmed by 0 bases and the J gene end by 0 bases; junction bases not matched to a gene: 5. The CDR3 has 16 residues. CDR3 in amino acids: CASSQDARGSSYEQYF. As DNA, the CDR3 is TGCGCCAGCAGCCAAGATGCCAGGGGGAGCTCCTACGAGCAGTACTTC.

The sample holds many counts of this clonotype. This sequence joins TRBV12-3 or TRBV12-4 and TRBJ2-2, with 10 bases that match TRBD2. This CDR3 comprises 15 residues. V trimming: 10 bases; J trimming: 0 bases; junction bases outside the gene matches: 5. The CDR3 region has the DNA TGTGCCATCTCTGGACTAGCGGCGAACACCGGGGAGCTGTTTTTT. Residues: CAISGLAANTGELFF.

The DNA of the CDR3 is TGCAGTGCTAGAGGCTGGAGCGGGGAAAAACTGTTTTTT. It is translated as CSARGWSGEKLFF. The chain uses TRBV20-1 and TRBJ1-4; D is unresolved. V shed 1 base and J shed 8 bases, with 11 bases lying between them. This CDR3 region has 13 residues. The germline V gene has CDR1 DFQATT and CDR2 SNEGSKA (reference sequence).

This chain uses TRBV19 with TRBJ1-1; D perhaps matches TRBD1 (5 bases). Germline V CDR1 and CDR2: LNHDA, SQIVND (reference sequence). V was pared by 3 bases and J by 4 bases, with 15 bases between. This CDR3 region has 15 residues. The CDR3 region has the DNA TGTGCCAGTAGTATGGGGACCGGGGTCGGCACTGAAGCTTTCTTT. It specifies CASSMGTGVGTEAFF.

The chain is built from TRBV20-1 and TRBJ2-7; D might be TRBD2 (5 bases). The CDR3 totals 15 residues. V dropped 0 bases and J dropped 2 bases, with 14 bases sitting between them. CDR1 DFQATT and CDR2 SNEGSKA come from the germline V gene (reference sequence). The chain's CDR3 is CSARDITRTAYEQYF. DNA for the CDR3: TGCAGTGCTAGAGACATTACTAGAACAGCCTACGAGCAGTACTTC.

About this clonotype: Possible read error: a much larger clone is one base away. The rearrangement joins TRBV12-3 or TRBV12-4 to TRBJ2-7; D is perhaps TRBD2 (7 bases). This CDR3 is 14 amino acids long. CDR3 DNA: TGTGCCAGCAGTGGACCGGGGGGCTCCCACGAGCAGTACTTC. This gives the protein CASSGPGGSHEQYF.

This clonotype has only a few counts. J is TRBJ2-3 and V is TRBV10-3; D ambiguous. V was pared by 2 bases and J by 1 base, with 10 bases between. This CDR3 comprises 15 residues. Germline CDR1 ENHRY, CDR2 SYGVKD. The CDR3 here is CAISENLAGTDTQYF. The CDR3 DNA is TGTGCCATCAGTGAGAATTTGGCGGGCACAGATACGCAGTATTTT.

The genes are TRBV28 and TRBJ2-5; D remains unclear. Germline values: CDR1 MDHEN, CDR2 SYDVKM. Trimming cost V 3 bases and J 2 bases, with 16 bases left between them. The CDR3 runs 16 residues. CDR3 bases: TGTGCCAGCAGTTTCCTGTTCTTAGCAGAACAAGAGACCCAGTACTTC. Translated: CASSFLFLAEQETQYF.

With regard to this clonotype: A single base separates this from a much larger clone, so it may be a read error. This chain uses TRBV20-1 with TRBJ1-6; D call uncertain. The ends were cut back, 3 bases at V and 9 bases at J, with 12 bases in the middle. CDR3 length: 13 amino acids. Germline CDR1 DFQATT, CDR2 SNEGSKA (reference sequence). The CDR3 DNA is TGCAGTGCTAGTCTTGGGAGGAGTTCACCCCTCCACTTT. This encodes CSASLGRSSPLHF.

About this clonotype itself: A much larger clone differs from this one at a single base, so this may be a read error. The rearrangement joins TRBV20-1 to TRBJ1-2; possibly TRBD1 for D (5 bases). Germline assignment: CDR1 DFQATT and CDR2 SNEGSKA (reference sequence). This CDR3 has 14 amino acids. V lost 3 bases, J lost 6 bases, and 17 bases lay in between. CDR3 amino acids: CSASLAKGTNGYTF. The CDR3 DNA follows: TGCAGTGCTAGCCTGGCAAAGGGGACCAATGGCTACACCTTC.

This clonotype was seen only a few times. The chain carries TRBV27 and TRBJ1-5; D ambiguous. The CDR3 runs to 14 residues. Germline loops: CDR1 MNHEY, CDR2 SMNVEV (reference sequence). V lost 6 bases and J lost 4, with 13 bases in between. The CDR3 sequence: CASRGSYGNQPQHF. Here the CDR3 DNA reads TGTGCCAGCAGGGGATCGTACGGGAATCAGCCCCAGCATTTT.